Below, 21 T cell receptor beta chains from the same sample are listed, as sequenced in a study of T-cell reconstitution after alpha-beta-depleted transplantation in children. Preparation of the TCRbeta library used unique molecular identifiers. From the PCR reads, TCRdb called clonotypes with MiXCR, one entry per CDR3 protein. The repertoire holds about 500,000 distinct CDR3 sequences, with less than 35% as singletons. The source material was PBMCs from the stem cell graft donor, sampled from the stem cell graft. These receptors were obtained from a human donor who donated a stem cell graft to a child with aplastic anemia.

The chain couples TRBV4-1 to TRBJ2-1; TRBD2 matches 7 bases. Germline V gives CDR1 MGHRA, CDR2 YSYEKL. CDR3 length: 15 residues. V was clipped by 3 bases and J by 7 bases; unmatched bases: 9. CDR3 DNA: TGCGCCAGCAGCCACATGGCGGGAGTGGGTAATGAGCAGTTCTTC. This gives the protein CASSHMAGVGNEQFF.

This chain joins TRBV7-2 and TRBJ2-1; 11 bases agree with TRBD2. V dropped 1 base and J dropped 6; count of bases not matched to a gene: 8. The CDR3 is 17 residues long. Germline assignment: CDR1 SGHTA and CDR2 FQGNSA. The CDR3 DNA is TGTGCCAGCAGCTTAGGGCTAGCGGGAGGTAGTAGCAATGAGCAGTTCTTC. Its protein product is CASSLGLAGGSSNEQFF.

The CDR3 DNA sequence: TGTGCCAGCTCACCGACCGACTCTCCCTACTATGGCTACACCTTC. It yields the protein CASSPTDSPYYGYTF. The rearrangement joins TRBV18 to TRBJ1-2; D gene unclear. This CDR3 has 15 amino acids. The ends were cut back, 3 bases at V and 3 bases at J, with 14 bases in the middle. The germline CDR1 and CDR2 sequences are KGHSH and LQKENI.

This clonotype was observed a few times. V usage is TRBV30 and J usage is TRBJ2-7; weak D call: TRBD2 (6 bases). V was shortened by 2 bases and J by 3 bases, with 11 bases between the two germline ends. This CDR3 region has 13 residues. CDR1 is GTSNPN, CDR2 SVGIG, per germline (reference sequence). The CDR3, as DNA: TGTGCCTGGAGTTCGGAGGGGAACTACGAGCAGTACTTC. Its protein is CAWSSEGNYEQYF.

The chain carries TRBV5-1 and TRBJ1-5; D is undetermined. CDR3 length: 14 residues. V was clipped by 4 bases and J by 0 bases, with 8 bases between them. Germline V gene sequence: CDR1 SGHRS, CDR2 YFSETQ. In nucleotides, the CDR3 is TGCGCCAGCAGCCTTGATTATAGCAATCAGCCCCAGCATTTT. It is translated as CASSLDYSNQPQHF.

The genes are TRBV10-3 and TRBJ1-5, with TRBD1 identical over 7 bases. This CDR3 has 15 residues. Trimming cost V 0 bases and J 3 bases; bases outside gene matches: 2. Germline loops: CDR1 ENHRY, CDR2 SYGVKD. CDR3 region: CAISESGTDNQPQHF. The CDR3 DNA follows: TGTGCCATCAGTGAGTCCGGGACAGACAATCAGCCCCAGCATTTT.

This clonotype has a handful of counts. V usage is TRBV12-3 or TRBV12-4 and J usage is TRBJ2-1; D not certain. This CDR3 has 13 residues. Deletions cut 3 bases from V and 8 bases from J, with 11 bases between. The CDR3 region is CASSFPVIHEQFF. DNA of the CDR3: TGTGCCAGCAGTTTTCCGGTGATACATGAGCAGTTCTTC.

This clonotype was counted only a few times. The chain combines TRBV6-4 with TRBJ1-2; no reliable D call. The V gene lost 6 bases and the J gene lost 2 bases, with 13 bases spanning the gap. Germline V gene sequence: CDR1 MRHNA, CDR2 SNTAGT. This CDR3 spans 14 amino acids. The CDR3 region is CASSLEGENYGYTF. CDR3 nucleotide sequence: TGTGCCAGCAGCCTAGAGGGAGAAAACTATGGCTACACCTTC.

This rearrangement joins TRBV25-1 to TRBJ2-5, with D perhaps matching TRBD1 or TRBD2 (5 bases each). V lost 4 bases and J 5 bases, leaving 17 bases between the germline ends. Germline V gene lookup returns CDR1 MGHDK and CDR2 SYGVNS. The CDR3 runs 15 residues. This CDR3 reads CASSGVYGGTETQYF. In DNA form, the CDR3 reads TGTGCCAGCAGTGGAGTCTATGGGGGAACGGAGACCCAGTACTTC.

The rearrangement uses TRBV4-3 and TRBJ2-7, with TRBD1 identical over 9 bases. CDR1 and CDR2 (germline): LGHNA, YSLEER. This CDR3 has 15 residues. The trim removed 4 bases at V and 3 bases at J, leaving 7 bases unmatched. The CDR3 protein is CASSPGRDRDYEQYF. CDR3 sequence (DNA): TGCGCCAGCAGCCCGGGACGGGACAGGGACTACGAGCAGTACTTC.

This clonotype came up a few times. V usage is TRBV12-3 or TRBV12-4 and J usage is TRBJ2-1, with a weak D call TRBD2 (6 bases). Trimming left V 1 base short and J 9 bases short, with 19 bases between. The CDR3 has 16 residues. The CDR3 reads CASSLGGSGQSSEQFF. The CDR3 DNA follows: TGTGCCAGCAGTTTAGGCGGTAGCGGACAAAGTAGTGAGCAGTTCTTC.

This clonotype was found a few times. CDR3 in amino acids: CASTRDGGTNTGELFF. The CDR3 region has the DNA TGTGCCAGCACCAGGGACGGGGGGACGAACACCGGGGAGCTGTTTTTT. This chain connects TRBV9 to TRBJ2-2; 7 bases line up with TRBD2. The V and J ends lost 6 bases and 0 bases, in that order; junction bases with no gene match: 8. Per germline, CDR1 SGDLS and CDR2 YYNGEE. The CDR3 length is 16 residues.

This chain links TRBV18 with TRBJ1-1; D call uncertain. The CDR3 covers 17 residues. Germline V CDR1 and CDR2: KGHSH, LQKENI. V lost 4 bases and J lost 2, with 20 bases in between. The CDR3: CASSLYSPWTANTEAFF. The CDR3 DNA reads as TGTGCCAGCTCACTCTACTCCCCCTGGACGGCCAACACTGAAGCTTTCTTT.

The chain carries TRBV4-2 and TRBJ1-2; TRBD1 might be the D (6 bases). The CDR3 runs 16 residues. Trimming pared 0 bases from V and 2 bases from J, leaving 13 bases between. The germline gives CDR1 LGHNA, CDR2 YNFKEQ. The CDR3 here is CASSQDPTGYNYGYTF. In DNA, the CDR3 is TGTGCCAGCAGCCAAGACCCGACAGGATACAACTATGGCTACACCTTC.

The chain is built from TRBV19 and TRBJ1-2; 7 nucleotides line up with TRBD1. From germline, CDR1 is LNHDA and CDR2 SQIVND (reference sequence). J gave up 5 bases and V 2 bases, and 5 bases lay outside the gene matches. CDR3 length: 14 amino acids. The CDR3 coding sequence is TGTGCCAGTAGTATACCAGGGGGAAAGTATGGCTACACCTTC. It encodes CASSIPGGKYGYTF.

The rearrangement links TRBV6-2 or TRBV6-3 to TRBJ2-6, with a weak D call TRBD2 (7 bases). The V end was cut by 7 bases, the J end by 1 base, with 17 bases between. The CDR3 is made up of 17 amino acids. Germline loops: CDR1 MNHEY, CDR2 SVGEGT. This CDR3 is CASKRGGGVSGANVLTF. DNA of the CDR3: TGTGCCAGCAAAAGGGGGGGAGGAGTTTCTGGGGCCAACGTCCTGACTTTC.

V and J are TRBV20-1 and TRBJ2-5; D unresolved. This CDR3 is built from 14 residues. Trimming took 3 bases from V and 2 from J, leaving 13 bases between them. CDR1 is DFQATT and CDR2 is SNEGSKA in the germline V gene (reference sequence). The CDR3: CSARDPRVQETQYF. CDR3 bases: TGCAGTGCTAGGGACCCACGGGTACAAGAGACCCAGTACTTC.

This clonotype turned up a few times. V and J are TRBV27 and TRBJ1-2; TRBD1 agrees at 9 bases. The length of the CDR3 is 13 residues. Germline assignment: CDR1 MNHEY and CDR2 SMNVEV (reference sequence). The junction had 5 bases not matched to a gene; V was cut back by 4 bases and J by 8 bases. The CDR3 region is CASSSGTGRGYTF. CDR3 bases: TGTGCCAGCAGTTCCGGGACAGGGAGGGGCTACACCTTC.

The chain is built from TRBV20-1 and TRBJ1-5; D is possibly TRBD1 (5 bases). CDR1 and CDR2 from the germline V gene are DFQATT and SNEGSKA (reference sequence). The CDR3 runs 14 residues. The V gene lost 1 base and the J gene lost 4 bases, with 11 bases spanning the gap. The CDR3 coding sequence is TGCAGTGCTAGAGGGGGGGGGAAAAATCAGCCCCAGCATTTT. It encodes CSARGGGKNQPQHF.

CDR3 coding DNA: TGTGCCAGCACACCTGCGACGGGGGGAGGGGCTGAAGCTTTCTTT. Its protein is CASTPATGGGAEAFF. This sequence joins TRBV6-1 and TRBJ1-1, with TRBD1 as a possible D gene (5 bases). Trimming took 7 bases from V and 6 from J, leaving 21 bases between them. This CDR3 region has 15 residues. Germline CDR1 MNHNS, CDR2 SASEGT.

In its sample, this clonotype was seen a few times. This chain joins TRBV20-1 and TRBJ2-7; possibly TRBD1 for D (6 bases). Trimming took 3 bases from V and 2 from J, leaving 14 bases between them. The CDR3 sequence is 14 residues long. Germline assignment: CDR1 DFQATT and CDR2 SNEGSKA (reference sequence). CDR3 in amino acids: CSARGADSTYEQYV. CDR3 sequence (DNA): TGCAGTGCTAGGGGGGCAGATTCCACCTACGAGCAGTACGTC.